This T cell receptor beta chain is drawn from a study of T cells in localized non-small cell lung cancer (dated by TCRdb to 2019 to 2021). For the study in its entirety: The study analyzed T cell repertoires of hundreds of early-stage NSCLC patients, comparing tumors and uninvolved tumor-adjacent lungs. The cohort was made up of around 240 treatment-naive NSCLC patients whose localized lung tumors had been resected. Of the NSCLC patients, 129 were male and 107 were female, and the mean age was around 66 years. The research as a whole found: Of the top 100 tumor clones, a median of roughly 60 were detected in paired uninvolved adjacent lung; under 30 were also among that lung's top 100. Because of the exploratory design, TCR variables were selected using unadjusted p-values without false-discovery rate correction. Because multi-region sequencing of the tumors was not done, intratumor heterogeneity could not be ruled out. Uninvolved tumor-adjacent lung showed the highest T cell clonality, higher than tumor, which suggests more focused antigenic responses in the adjacent lung. Longer overall survival was associated with higher T cell density in blood, whereas shorter survival was associated with higher clonality in adjacent lung.

Comments on this clone: Its antigen remains undetermined. No per-base quality is available; no much larger clone lies one base away.

Looking up the germline V gene yields CDR1 SGHRS and CDR2 YFSETQ. The CDR3 sequence holds 12 residues, the cysteine and phenylalanine included. Only CDR3 DNA remains: 36 bases, in frame from the first base. The immunoSEQ Assay was used to sequence TCR beta CDR3 regions from DNA. The study's own analysis went as follows. To compute T cell density, TCR beta template counts were normalized to usable DNA, which was estimated by amplifying housekeeping genes. Richness was estimated with the preseqR package, extrapolating to 400,000 templates for PBMC samples and 120,000 templates for tissue samples. Clonality was calculated as one minus Pielou's evenness. Differential abundance testing on productive amino-acid clonotypes, with a minimum total count of 5 and an alpha of 0.1, was used to identify tissue-enriched TCRs. The Jaccard Index and the Morisita Overlap Index were used to measure repertoire overlap between compartments. GLIPH grouped TCR beta CDR3s together with public tetramer-defined viral CDR3s, and a viral motif had to include at least three viral sequences and show V-gene enrichment. Held by TCRdb, this immuneACCESS table contains in-frame sequences only and omits some clones. Under half of the omission traces to an unresolved V gene where checked; the cause of the rest is unknown. That table gives V, J and clone size, and the DNA gave D and trimming. The sample table records about 37,000 clones; approximately 90% of these occur just once. The ten largest clones add up to 12% of the sample.

At diagnosis, tumor, uninvolved tumor-adjacent lung and peripheral blood were collected and then preserved as a mix of FFPE and fresh-frozen material. For TCR repertoire profiling, blood samples were analyzed in the form of peripheral blood mononuclear cells. This clonotype was obtained from a female donor older than 55 with stage II lung adenocarcinoma. This sample comprised peripheral blood mononuclear cells, obtained before any cancer treatment. The sequence is built from TRBV5-1 and TRBJ2-5; no D gene can be assigned with confidence. The DNA end favors TRBJ2-7, so the J call may be wrong. The CDR3 is CASSFEGYEQYF. In nucleotide form, the sequence is TGCGCCAGCTCCTTTGAAGGGTACGAGCAGTACTTC.